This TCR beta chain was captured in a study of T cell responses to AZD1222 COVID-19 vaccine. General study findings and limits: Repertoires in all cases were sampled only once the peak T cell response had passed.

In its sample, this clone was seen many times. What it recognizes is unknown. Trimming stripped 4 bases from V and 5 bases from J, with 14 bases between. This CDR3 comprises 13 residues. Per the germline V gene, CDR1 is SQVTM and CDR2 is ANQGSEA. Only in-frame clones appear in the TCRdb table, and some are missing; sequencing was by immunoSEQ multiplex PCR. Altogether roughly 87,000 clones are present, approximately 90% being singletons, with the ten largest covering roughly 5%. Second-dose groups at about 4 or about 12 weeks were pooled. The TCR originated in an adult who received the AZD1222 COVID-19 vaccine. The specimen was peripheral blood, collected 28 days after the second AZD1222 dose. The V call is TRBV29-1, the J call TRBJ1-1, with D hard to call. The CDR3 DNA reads TGCAGCGTTGGGGTGGGAGAGTGGACTGAAGCTTTCTTT. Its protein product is CSVGVGEWTEAFF. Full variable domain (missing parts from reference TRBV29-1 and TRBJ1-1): SAVISQKPSRDICQRGTSLTIQCQVDSQVTMMFWYRQQPGQSLTLIATANQGSEATYESGFVIDKFPISRPNLTFSTLTVSNMSPEDSSIYLCSVGVGEWTEAFFGQGTRLTVV.